These T cell receptor beta chains were read from a single sample in a study of a mutant IDH1 vaccine in newly diagnosed glioma. Produced via immunoSEQ multiplex PCR; TCRdb's table is partial and in-frame only. The profile shows approximately 24,000 clones, 60% to 80% of them singletons. No cognate antigen is known for these TCRs. The sequences come from PBMCs, collected from a glioma patient whose treatment included an IDH1 peptide vaccine. The receptors shown here come from a young woman with glioma. Both conserved end residues are part of each CDR3. Each record gives: J gene, V gene, D gene, CDR3 protein. D genes are given only for firm matches.

TRBJ1-5,TRBV2,-,CASGEQGNQPQHF
TRBJ2-1,TRBV4-2,-,CASSKDLASSYNEQFF
TRBJ2-2,TRBV25-1,-,CASSELEGANTGELFF
TRBJ1-3,TRBV18,TRBD1,CASSRTGISGNTIYF
TRBJ2-1,TRBV2,-,CASSPSRGYNEQFF
TRBJ2-5,TRBV11-3,TRBD2,CASNQWTSQETQYF
TRBJ1-2,TRBV7-9,TRBD1,CASSPGTGGAFNGYTF
TRBJ2-5,TRBV15,-,CATSTSRLLQETQYF
TRBJ2-7,TRBV5-6,TRBD1,CASSSETTGGQYF
TRBJ1-1,TRBV6-5,-,CASSSGRPSMNTEAFF
TRBJ2-7,TRBV2,-,CASSVGLWEQYF
TRBJ1-2,TRBV28,-,CASSTLTGLSNYGYTF
TRBJ2-1,TRBV4-3,TRBD2,CASSQGGDNYNEQFF
TRBJ2-3,TRBV11-3,-,CASSPGGDTQYF
TRBJ1-2,TRBV29-1,-,CSVGVDYGYTF
TRBJ2-7,TRBV6-1,TRBD1,CASSGQGAAHSYEQYF
TRBJ1-3,TRBV7-2,-,CASSLGGTVSGNTIYF
TRBJ1-5,TRBV6-6,-,CASSFDGFYSNQPQHF
TRBJ2-2,TRBV15,TRBD1,CATSRDTGGSGELFF
TRBJ1-1,TRBV9,-,CASRPTSTVDTEAFF
TRBJ1-4,TRBV4-2,-,CASSQQGNEKLFF
TRBJ2-7,TRBV7-2,TRBD2,CASSLISGAYEQYF
TRBJ1-1,TRBV7-9,-,CASILGGMRTEAFF
TRBJ1-3,TRBV19,-,CASSSQLSGNTIYF
TRBJ1-5,TRBV29-1,-,CSAGTSNQPQHF
TRBJ1-2,TRBV25-1,-,CASSVLVRDGYTF
TRBJ1-2,TRBV28,-,CASSLGSYGYTF
TRBJ2-3,TRBV2,-,CASSVGQGTDTQYF
TRBJ2-5,TRBV27,-,CASSLFGGETQYF
TRBJ2-3,TRBV5-1,TRBD2,CASSFGSGGTDTQYF
TRBJ2-3,TRBV11-3,-,CASSQTSGQQYF
TRBJ2-1,TRBV6-5,TRBD2,CASSYTGGRDNEQFF
TRBJ2-3,TRBV5-6,TRBD2,CASSLALAGTDTQYF
TRBJ2-7,TRBV19,-,CASSIVQSGEQYF
TRBJ1-6,TRBV5-6,TRBD1,CASSSRDRPNSPLHF
TRBJ1-1,TRBV6-6,TRBD1,CASRDRAHNHF
TRBJ2-1,TRBV5-1,TRBD1,CASSLEPTGVNEQFF
TRBJ2-1,TRBV7-8,-,CASSLVTSLNEQFF
TRBJ1-5,TRBV5-6,-,CASSEYGNSNQPQHF
TRBJ2-2,TRBV7-2,-,CASSFSGVNTGELFF
TRBJ2-5,TRBV7-7,TRBD2,CASSQGLAGRETQYF
TRBJ2-7,TRBV7-2,TRBD1,CASSPRTGGVREQYF
TRBJ1-5,TRBV6-5,-,CASSDRTRDQPQHF
TRBJ1-4,TRBV6-1,-,CASSEADRLNEKLFF
TRBJ2-5,TRBV4-2,-,CASSQDGGGETQYF
TRBJ1-4,TRBV19,-,CATTMRTDATNEKLFF